This T cell receptor beta chain was identified in a study of T cell responses to AZD1222 COVID-19 vaccine (dated by TCRdb to 2020 to 2023). Some background on the complete study: AZD1222 recipients given second doses at about 4 weeks or at about 12 weeks were pooled, since spike-specific TCR depth and breadth were not found to differ between the two schedules. TCR sequencing covered 233 trial participants: 200 to 220 given two doses of AZD1222 and 26 given two doses of MenACWY control vaccine. Trial participants were enrolled by age into 18-55, 56-69 and 70-plus year subgroups, with 148, 28 and 57 TCR-sequenced participants respectively.

The time point label of this sample denotes: baseline before first vaccination. Vaccinee samples came from UK trials COV001 and COV002, including a single-blind randomized controlled phase 2/3 trial of AZD1222 (ChAdOx1 nCoV-19) in healthy adults. For TCRbeta chain sequencing, PBMC samples were collected from trial participants at day 0 and at day 28 after the second dose. The paper as a whole reports these results and caveats: The vaccine-associated CD4 TCRs covered the entire spike protein, and the dominant responses fell in regions 160-218 and 743-854. The 56-69-year group was small, and its depth increase did not reach significance, likely because of low power. Because no day 14 peak-response samples were available, the repertoires could be characterized only after the peak T cell response. Epitopes outside the regions mutated in the B.1.351 and B.1.1.7 variants were reportedly recognized by nearly half of the unique spike-specific TCRs. Participants were mostly white British, with more females than males. The authors suggested clonal diversity may have been underestimated. Spike-specific TCR breadth and depth rose significantly after two AZD1222 doses compared with day 0 and with MenACWY recipients. Only five or six AZD1222 recipients were SARS-CoV-2 seropositive at baseline, limiting conclusions about previously exposed vaccinees.

Remarks on this clone: The clone's antigen remains unknown. Qualities for individual bases were not recorded, and no much larger clone is one base off.

The CDR3 holds 15 amino acids from the cysteine to the phenylalanine. Only the CDR3 portion is preserved as DNA: 45 bases, with reading frame beginning at the first base. Sequences MNHEY (CDR1) and SVGAGI (CDR2) are obtained from the germline V gene. Relative to germline, V is missing 5 bases and J is missing 0 bases, with 6 bases of the junction outside any gene match. The CDR3 regions of human TCRbeta chains were analyzed by immunosequencing. The authors' pipeline ran thus. TCRs in the repertoires were matched against a reference library of SARS-CoV-2-specific TCRs that had been generated with the MIRA antigen-specificity platform. Breadth was defined as the fraction of unique TCRs that were SARS-CoV-2-associated, and depth was defined as the fraction of total T cells that were SARS-CoV-2-associated. Using the MIRA data, each spike-specific TCR was mapped to the spike region that the TCR reacts to and placed in a CD4 or CD8 class. Log10-transformed breadth and depth values were compared by one-way ANOVA with Sidak's multiple comparisons tests. TCRdb took this table from immuneACCESS and kept in-frame rearrangements with V and J called. Such tables lack part of the clones; where checked against another copy, unresolved V genes explain under half of the gap, and the rest is unexplained. V, J and clone size were drawn from that table, and D and trimming were deduced from the DNA. The sample table lists 150,000 or so clones, just over 90% of them with a count of one. 1.9% of the sample goes to the ten largest clones.

In this chain, TRBV6-5 is recombined with TRBJ2-7, with 8 central nucleotides matching TRBD2. The source is an adult in good health. The sequencing here drew on peripheral blood, taken on day 0 of AZD1222 vaccination. CDR3 sequence: CASSTQAGVSYEQYF. The DNA reads TGTGCCAGCAGTACCCAAGCGGGAGTCTCCTACGAGCAGTACTTC.